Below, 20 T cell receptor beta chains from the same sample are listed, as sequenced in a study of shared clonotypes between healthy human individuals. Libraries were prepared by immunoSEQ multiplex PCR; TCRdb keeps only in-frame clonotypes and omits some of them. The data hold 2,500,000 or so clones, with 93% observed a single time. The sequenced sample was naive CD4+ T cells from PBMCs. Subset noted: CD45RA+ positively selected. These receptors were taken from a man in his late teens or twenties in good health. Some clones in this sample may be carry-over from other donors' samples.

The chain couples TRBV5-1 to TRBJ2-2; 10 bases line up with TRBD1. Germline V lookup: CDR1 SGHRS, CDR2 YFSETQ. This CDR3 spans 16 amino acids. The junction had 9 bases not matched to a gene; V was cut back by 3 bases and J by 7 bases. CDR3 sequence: CASSSTGQGGHGELFF. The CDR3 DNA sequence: TGCGCCAGCAGCTCAACCGGACAGGGGGGTCACGGGGAGCTGTTTTTT.

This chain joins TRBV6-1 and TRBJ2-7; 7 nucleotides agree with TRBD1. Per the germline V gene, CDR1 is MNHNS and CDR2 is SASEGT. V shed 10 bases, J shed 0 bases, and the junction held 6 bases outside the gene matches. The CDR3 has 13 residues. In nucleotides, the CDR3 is TGTGCCACCCAACAGGGGTTCTCCTACGAGCAGTACTTC. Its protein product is CATQQGFSYEQYF.

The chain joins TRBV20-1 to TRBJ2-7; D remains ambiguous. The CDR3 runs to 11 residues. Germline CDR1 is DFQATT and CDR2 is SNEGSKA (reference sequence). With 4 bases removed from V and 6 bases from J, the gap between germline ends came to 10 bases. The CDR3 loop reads CSAILIGEQYF. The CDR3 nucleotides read TGCAGTGCTATTCTAATAGGCGAGCAGTACTTC.

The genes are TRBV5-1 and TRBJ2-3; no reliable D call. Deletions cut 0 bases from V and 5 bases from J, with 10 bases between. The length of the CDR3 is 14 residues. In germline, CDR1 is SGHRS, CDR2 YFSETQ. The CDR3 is CASSLDTNLDTQYF. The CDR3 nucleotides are TGCGCCAGCAGCTTGGACACTAATTTAGATACGCAGTATTTT.

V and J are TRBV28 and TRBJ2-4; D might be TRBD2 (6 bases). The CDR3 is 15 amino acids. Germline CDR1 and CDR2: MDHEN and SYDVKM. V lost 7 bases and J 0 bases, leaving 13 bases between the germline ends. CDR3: CASTTPGVAKNIQYF. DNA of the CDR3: TGTGCCAGCACCACCCCGGGGGTAGCCAAAAACATTCAGTACTTC.

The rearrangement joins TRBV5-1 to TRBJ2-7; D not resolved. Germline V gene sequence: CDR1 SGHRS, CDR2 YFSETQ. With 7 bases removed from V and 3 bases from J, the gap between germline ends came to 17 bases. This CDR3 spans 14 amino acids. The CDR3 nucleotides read TGCGCCAGCGGGTGGAACCCAGGAGTCTACGAGCAGTACTTC. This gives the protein CASGWNPGVYEQYF.

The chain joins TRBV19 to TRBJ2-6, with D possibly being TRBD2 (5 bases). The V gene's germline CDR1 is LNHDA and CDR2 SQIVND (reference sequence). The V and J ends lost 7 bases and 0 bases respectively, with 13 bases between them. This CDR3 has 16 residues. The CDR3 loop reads CASKVGGPSGANVLTF. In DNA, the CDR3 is TGTGCCAGTAAAGTTGGCGGGCCCTCTGGGGCCAACGTCCTGACTTTC.

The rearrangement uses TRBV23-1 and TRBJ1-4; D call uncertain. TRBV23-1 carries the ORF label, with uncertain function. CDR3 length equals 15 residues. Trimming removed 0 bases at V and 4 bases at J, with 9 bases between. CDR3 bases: TGCGCCAGCAGTCAATCTAGAGAGGGTAATGAAAAACTGTTTTTT. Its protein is CASSQSREGNEKLFF.

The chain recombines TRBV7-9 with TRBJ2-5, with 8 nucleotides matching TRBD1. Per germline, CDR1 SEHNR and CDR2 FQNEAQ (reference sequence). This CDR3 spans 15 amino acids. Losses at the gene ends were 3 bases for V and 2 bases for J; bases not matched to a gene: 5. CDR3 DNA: TGTGCCAGCAGCTTCACGACAGGGGAACAAGAGACCCAGTACTTC. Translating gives CASSFTTGEQETQYF.

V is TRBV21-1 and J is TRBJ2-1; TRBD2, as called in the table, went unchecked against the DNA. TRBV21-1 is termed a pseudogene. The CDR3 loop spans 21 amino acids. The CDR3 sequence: CASSKVLCFKAGGCSYNEQFF. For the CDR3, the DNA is TGTGCCAGCAGCAAAGTTTTGTGCTTTAAGGCGGGAGGGTGCTCCTACAATGAGCAGTTCTTC.

The CDR3 is CASSPTGYTTEAFF. The CDR3 coding sequence is TGTGCCAGCAGCCCGACAGGGTATACCACTGAAGCTTTCTTT. The chain carries TRBV7-3 and TRBJ1-1, with 7 bases fitting TRBD1. Losses at the gene ends were 5 bases for V and 4 bases for J; bases not matched to a gene: 7. CDR1 is SGHTA and CDR2 is FQGTGA in the germline V gene. This CDR3 spans 14 amino acids.

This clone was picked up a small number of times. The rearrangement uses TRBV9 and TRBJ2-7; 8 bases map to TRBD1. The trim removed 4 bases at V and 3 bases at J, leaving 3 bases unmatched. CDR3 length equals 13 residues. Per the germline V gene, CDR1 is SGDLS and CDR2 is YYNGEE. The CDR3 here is CASSWTGYYEQYF. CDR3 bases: TGTGCCAGCAGCTGGACAGGGTACTACGAGCAGTACTTC. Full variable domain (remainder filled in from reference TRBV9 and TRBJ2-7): DSGVTQTPKHLITATGQRVTLRCSPRSGDLSVYWYQQSLDQGLQFLIQYYNGEERAKGNILERFSAQQFPDLHSELNLSSLELGDSALYFCASSWTGYYEQYFGPGTRLTVT.

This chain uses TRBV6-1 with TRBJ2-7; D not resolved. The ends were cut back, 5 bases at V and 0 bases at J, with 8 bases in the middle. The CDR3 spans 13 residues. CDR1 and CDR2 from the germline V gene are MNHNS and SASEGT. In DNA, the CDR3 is TGTGCCAGCAGTCAATTGGTCTCCTACGAGCAGTACTTC. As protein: CASSQLVSYEQYF.

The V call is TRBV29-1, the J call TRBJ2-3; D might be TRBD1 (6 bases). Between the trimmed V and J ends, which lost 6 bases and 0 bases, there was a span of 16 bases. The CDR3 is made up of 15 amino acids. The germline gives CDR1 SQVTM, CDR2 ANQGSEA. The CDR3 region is CSVQTGQPSTDTQYF. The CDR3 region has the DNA TGCAGCGTACAAACCGGACAGCCAAGCACAGATACGCAGTATTTT.

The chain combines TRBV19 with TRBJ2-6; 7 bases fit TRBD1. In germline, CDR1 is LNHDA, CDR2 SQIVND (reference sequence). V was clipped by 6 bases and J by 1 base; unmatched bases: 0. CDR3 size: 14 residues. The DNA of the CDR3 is TGTGCCAGTAGGACAGGGTCTGGGGCCAACGTCCTGACTTTC. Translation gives CASRTGSGANVLTF.

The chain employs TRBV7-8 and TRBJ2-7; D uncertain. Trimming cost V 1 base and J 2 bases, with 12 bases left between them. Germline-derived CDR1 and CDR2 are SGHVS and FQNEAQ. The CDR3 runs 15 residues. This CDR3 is CASSLEAGSTYEQYF. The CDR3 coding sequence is TGTGCCAGCAGCTTAGAGGCAGGAAGCACCTACGAGCAGTACTTC.

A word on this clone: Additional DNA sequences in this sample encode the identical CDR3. The CDR3 region is CASSLSGYGYTF. The CDR3 nucleotides read TGTGCCAGCAGTTTGAGCGGGTATGGCTACACCTTC. The V call is TRBV28, the J call TRBJ1-2; no clear D. Germline V gene data show CDR1 as MDHEN and CDR2 as SYDVKM. The CDR3 extends over 12 amino acids. Trimming took 3 bases from V and 5 from J, leaving 7 bases between them.

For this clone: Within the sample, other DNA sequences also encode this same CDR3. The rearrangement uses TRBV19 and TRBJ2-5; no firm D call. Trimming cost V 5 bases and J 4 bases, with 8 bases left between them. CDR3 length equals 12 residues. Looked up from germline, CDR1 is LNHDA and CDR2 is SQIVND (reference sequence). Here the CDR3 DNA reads TGTGCCAGTAGTGGGGTTGGAGAGACCCAGTACTTC. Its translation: CASSGVGETQYF. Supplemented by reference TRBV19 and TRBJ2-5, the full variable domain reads DGGITQSPKYLFRKEGQNVTLSCEQNLNHDAMYWYRQDPGQGLRLIYYSQIVNDFQKGDIAEGYSVSREKKESFPLTVTSAQKNPTAFYLCASSGVGETQYFGPGTRLLVL.

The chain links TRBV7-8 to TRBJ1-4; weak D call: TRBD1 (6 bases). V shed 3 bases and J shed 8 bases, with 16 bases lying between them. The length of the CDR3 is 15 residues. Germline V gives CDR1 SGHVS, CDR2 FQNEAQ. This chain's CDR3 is CASSFDRSGGEKLFF. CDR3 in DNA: TGTGCCAGCAGCTTCGACAGGTCCGGCGGGGAAAAACTGTTTTTT.

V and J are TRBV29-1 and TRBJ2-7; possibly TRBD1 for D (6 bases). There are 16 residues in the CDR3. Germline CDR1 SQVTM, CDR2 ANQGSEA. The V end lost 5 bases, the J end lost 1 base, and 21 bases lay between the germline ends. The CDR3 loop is CSVTRGSALTSYEQYF. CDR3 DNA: TGCAGCGTTACCAGGGGTTCTGCACTGACATCCTACGAGCAGTACTTC.